The 21 T cell receptor beta chains in this list originate from one sample, sequenced in a study of T cells in Graves' hyperthyroidism and ophthalmopathy. Authors of the study amplified TCR beta CDR3 regions from RNA transcripts. HTBI primers were the set used in a first-round RT-PCR of the TCR CDR3. TCRdb reprocessed the multiplex PCR reads with MiXCR, giving one entry per CDR3 protein. The sample carries 300,000 to 500,000 distinct CDR3 sequences, 11% to 15% recorded once. Sequencing input: blood. All receptors derive from a man in his fifties with Graves' ophthalmopathy.

Ten or more counts support this clonotype. The chain links TRBV5-1 to TRBJ2-7, with D possibly matching TRBD1 (6 bases). Per germline, CDR1 SGHRS and CDR2 YFSETQ. V was clipped by 5 bases and J by 2 bases, with 14 bases between them. The CDR3 spans 14 residues. CDR3 DNA sequence: TGCGCCAGCAGTCGGGGAGAGGGGGCCTACGAGCAGTACTTC. It translates to CASSRGEGAYEQYF.

The J gene is TRBJ2-7, the V gene TRBV5-1; 8 nucleotides align to TRBD1. Per germline, CDR1 SGHRS and CDR2 YFSETQ. CDR3 length: 15 amino acids. Trimming took 4 bases from V and 0 from J; bases not matched to a gene: 6. The CDR3 spells CASSRGQASSYEQYF. CDR3 nucleotides: TGCGCCAGCAGCCGGGGACAGGCCAGCTCCTACGAGCAGTACTTC. Full variable domain (outside the CDR3, taken from reference TRBV5-1 and TRBJ2-7): KAGVTQTPRYLIKTRGQQVTLSCSPISGHRSVSWYQQTPGQGLQFLFEYFSETQRNKGNFPGRFSGRQFSNSRSEMNVSTLELGDSALYLCASSRGQASSYEQYFGPGTRLTVT.

The CDR3 here is CASSWGLGGGLGVQYF. The CDR3, as DNA: TGTGCCAGCAGCTGGGGCCTAGGGGGAGGACTTGGTGTGCAGTACTTC. The chain has TRBV3-1 and TRBJ2-7; D possibly matches TRBD1 or TRBD2 (6 bases each). Germline V gives CDR1 LGHDT, CDR2 YNNKEL (reference sequence). This CDR3 is built from 16 residues. The V end lost 5 bases, the J end lost 9 bases, and 26 bases lay between the germline ends.

CDR3 in DNA: TGTGCCAGCAGCTTAACTGTGTCATCTGGCGGAGCGGGAGTACGGTTCTTC. Amino acids: CASSLTVSSGGAGVRFF. The rearrangement links TRBV7-9 to TRBJ2-1; 8 nucleotides agree with TRBD2. Germline trimming cut 2 bases from V and 15 bases from J; bases unmatched to any gene: 21. Germline CDR1 is SEHNR and CDR2 is FQNEAQ (reference sequence). The CDR3 consists of 17 residues.

The CDR3 here is CASSPQTSGRGYEQYF. CDR3 DNA: TGTGCCAGCAGCCCACAGACTAGCGGGCGCGGCTACGAGCAGTACTTC. This chain links TRBV7-9 with TRBJ2-7; TRBD2 aligns across 10 bases. The CDR3 has 16 residues. Germline CDR1 is SEHNR and CDR2 is FQNEAQ (reference sequence). V lost 5 bases to trimming and J lost 3 bases; unmatched junction nucleotides: 10.

The V and J genes are TRBV6-1 and TRBJ2-7, with TRBD2 as a possible D gene (5 bases). The germline V and J ends were trimmed by 7 bases and 4 bases, with 14 bases remaining between them. CDR3 length equals 13 residues. CDR1 is MNHNS, CDR2 SASEGT, per germline. The CDR3, as DNA: TGTGCCAGCACCCCCAACCGCGGGTACGAGCAGTACTTC. Translated: CASTPNRGYEQYF.

This clonotype came up a few times. CDR3 sequence reads: CATSDFGHNTGELFF. CDR3 nucleotide sequence: TGTGCCACCAGTGATTTTGGACACAACACCGGGGAGCTGTTTTTT. This chain joins TRBV24-1 and TRBJ2-2, with a weak D call TRBD1 (5 bases). Germline CDR1 KGHDR, CDR2 SFDVKD. Trimming stripped 1 base from V and 2 bases from J, with 7 bases between. The CDR3 consists of 15 residues.

This clonotype was found many times. This rearrangement joins TRBV20-1 to TRBJ2-1; tentatively, D is TRBD1 (6 bases). Trimming removed 4 bases at V and 8 bases at J, with 21 bases between. This CDR3 is built from 15 residues. Germline V CDR1 and CDR2: DFQATT, SNEGSKA (reference sequence). CDR3 in amino acids: CSATTGTLVVDEQFF. CDR3 nucleotide sequence: TGCAGTGCTACCACCGGGACACTGGTGGTGGATGAGCAGTTCTTC.

The chain employs TRBV7-9 and TRBJ2-3; 8 bases line up with TRBD1. This CDR3 spans 16 amino acids. V lost 2 bases to trimming and J lost 5 bases; unmatched junction nucleotides: 9. The germline V gene encodes CDR1 SEHNR and CDR2 FQNEAQ (reference sequence). The CDR3 reads CASSLPRTGKGDTQYF. CDR3 DNA sequence: TGTGCCAGCAGCTTACCTAGGACAGGGAAGGGAGATACGCAGTATTTT. The full variable domain, rest sourced from reference TRBV7-9 and TRBJ2-3, is DTGVSQNPRHKITKRGQNVTFRCDPISEHNRLYWYRQTLGQGPEFLTYFQNEAQLEKSRLLSDRFSAERPKGSFSTLEIQRTEQGDSAMYLCASSLPRTGKGDTQYFGPGTRLTVL.

In its sample, this clonotype was seen many times. V usage is TRBV20-1 and J usage is TRBJ2-3; 9 bases match TRBD2. This CDR3 comprises 18 residues. CDR1 is DFQATT and CDR2 is SNEGSKA in the germline V gene (reference sequence). Trimming at V came to 3 bases and at J to 1 base, leaving 14 bases not matched to a gene. The DNA for the CDR3 is TGCAGTGCTAGTACCGGGCTAGCGGGACTCCAGGGCACAGATACGCAGTATTTT. Translating it yields CSASTGLAGLQGTDTQYF.

This clonotype was observed many times. The chain has TRBV3-1 and TRBJ2-1, with D tentatively TRBD2 (6 bases). Germline V gene data show CDR1 as LGHDT and CDR2 as YNNKEL (reference sequence). The length of the CDR3 is 11 residues. The DNA of the CDR3 is TGTGCATCGGGGGTCTTCAATGAGCAGTTCTTC. It yields the protein CASGVFNEQFF.

This chain joins TRBV5-6 and TRBJ2-5, with D unresolved. Per germline, CDR1 SGHDT and CDR2 YYEEEE. This CDR3 contains 14 residues. The germline V and J ends were trimmed by 0 bases and 3 bases, with 9 bases remaining between them. The CDR3 here is CASSLVGRKETQYF. The CDR3 coding sequence is TGTGCCAGCAGCTTGGTGGGCAGAAAAGAGACCCAGTACTTC. Supplemented by reference TRBV5-6 and TRBJ2-5, the full variable domain reads DAGVTQSPTHLIKTRGQQVTLRCSPKSGHDTVSWYQQALGQGPQFIFQYYEEEERQRGNFPDRFSGHQFPNYSSELNVNALLLGDSALYLCASSLVGRKETQYFGPGTRLLVL.

This clonotype was observed a handful of times. One end of the junction fails to match germline, which may point to a read error. V usage is TRBV6-2 or TRBV6-3 and J usage is TRBJ2-3; 7 nucleotides align to TRBD1. This CDR3 contains 15 residues. Germline CDR1 and CDR2: MNHEY and SVGEGT. CDR3 coding DNA: TGTGCCAGCAGCAGCCGGGACAGCGGCACAGATACGCAGTGTTTT. This codes for CASSSRDSGTDTQCF.

This clonotype turned up a few times. This sequence may be a read error, since a much larger clone differs from it by one base. Lacking the conserved final phenylalanine or tryptophan, this CDR3 likely reflects a read error. V gene TRBV2 combines with J gene TRBJ1-5, with D maybe TRBD1 (5 bases). The CDR3 is made up of 13 amino acids. The germline V and J ends were trimmed by 6 bases and 3 bases, with 9 bases remaining between them. Germline assignment: CDR1 SNHLY and CDR2 FYNNEI. CDR3 sequence (DNA): TGTGCCAGCAGAAGACAGTCCAATCAGCCCCAGCATCTT. Amino acids: CASRRQSNQPQHL.

A few counts support this clonotype. V gene TRBV6-1 combines with J gene TRBJ2-1, with 10 bases that match TRBD2. The CDR3 extends over 15 amino acids. Germline V gives CDR1 MNHNS, CDR2 SASEGT. V was pared by 5 bases and J by 4 bases, with 5 bases of the junction left unmatched. CDR3 region: CASSPIAGGYNEQFF. In DNA, the CDR3 is TGTGCCAGCAGTCCGATAGCGGGAGGTTACAATGAGCAGTTCTTC.

This clonotype was detected many times. V and J are TRBV2 and TRBJ1-4; 8 nucleotides align to TRBD1. Per the germline V gene, CDR1 is SNHLY and CDR2 is FYNNEI. The CDR3 is made up of 13 amino acids. V lost 6 bases to trimming and J lost 7 bases; unmatched junction nucleotides: 4. CDR3 sequence reads: CASRRTGGEKLFF. DNA for the CDR3: TGTGCCAGCAGACGAACAGGGGGTGAAAAACTGTTTTTT.

The chain recombines TRBV12-3 or TRBV12-4 with TRBJ2-5; 7 nucleotides align to TRBD2. V dropped 5 bases and J dropped 2; count of bases not matched to a gene: 11. CDR3 length: 16 amino acids. Written as DNA, the CDR3 is TGTGCCAGCAGTGCCGGGACTATTAACGATCAAGAGACCCAGTACTTC. Encoded protein: CASSAGTINDQETQYF.

This clonotype has a handful of counts. The DNA of the CDR3 is TGTGCCAGCAGAAATAGCGGGAGGGGAGAGTACAATGAGCAGTTCTTC. Protein: CASRNSGRGEYNEQFF. The chain couples TRBV11-2 to TRBJ2-1, with 11 bases identical to TRBD2. Germline-derived CDR1 and CDR2 are SGHAT and FQNNGV. V lost 6 bases, J lost 4 bases, and 8 bases stayed unmatched. The CDR3 loop spans 16 amino acids.

A few counts support this clonotype. J is TRBJ2-1 and V is TRBV27; D possibly corresponds to TRBD2 (5 bases). CDR1 MNHEY and CDR2 SMNVEV come from the germline V gene (reference sequence). The V end was cut by 4 bases, the J end by 6 bases, with 10 bases between. There are 13 residues in the CDR3. CDR3: CASSSGLLNEQFF. The CDR3 DNA is TGTGCCAGCAGTTCCGGACTCCTCAATGAGCAGTTCTTC.

The J gene is TRBJ2-7, the V gene TRBV4-1; TRBD1 or TRBD2 may be the D gene (5 bases each). The CDR3 spans 17 residues. V was cut by 1 base and J by 0 bases, with 16 bases left in between. CDR1 is MGHRA, CDR2 YSYEKL, per germline. Written as DNA, the CDR3 is TGCGCCAGCAGCCAAGTTCTGAGGGGCCGCAGCTCCTACGAGCAGTACTTC. It is translated as CASSQVLRGRSSYEQYF.

This clonotype was recorded many times. The chain employs TRBV9 and TRBJ2-3; tentative D call: TRBD2 (5 bases). Trimming shortened V by 1 base and J by 4 bases, and 16 bases separated the two germline ends. CDR1 is SGDLS, CDR2 YYNGEE, per germline. The CDR3 extends over 16 amino acids. The CDR3 DNA reads TGTGCCAGCAGCGTAACCCCCGCCGACTACTCAGATACGCAGTATTTT. Translation: CASSVTPADYSDTQYF.